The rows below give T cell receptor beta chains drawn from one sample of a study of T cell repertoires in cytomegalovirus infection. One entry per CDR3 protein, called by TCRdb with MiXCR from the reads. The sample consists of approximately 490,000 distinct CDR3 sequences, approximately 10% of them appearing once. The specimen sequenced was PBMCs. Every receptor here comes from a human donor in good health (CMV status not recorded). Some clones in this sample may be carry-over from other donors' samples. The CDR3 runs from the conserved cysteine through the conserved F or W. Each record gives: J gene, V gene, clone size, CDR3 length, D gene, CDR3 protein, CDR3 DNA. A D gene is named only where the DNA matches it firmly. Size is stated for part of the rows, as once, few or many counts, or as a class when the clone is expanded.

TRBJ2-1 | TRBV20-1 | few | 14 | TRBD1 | CSASGTGWVNEQFF | TGCAGTGCTAGCGGGACAGGGTGGGTTAATGAGCAGTTCTTC
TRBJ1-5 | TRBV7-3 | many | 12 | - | CARGQRNQPQHF | TGTGCCAGAGGACAACGCAATCAGCCCCAGCATTTT
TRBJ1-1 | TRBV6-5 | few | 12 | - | CASSRGLYGAFF | TGTGCCAGCAGCCGCGGATTATATGGAGCTTTCTTT
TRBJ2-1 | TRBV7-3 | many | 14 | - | CASSLAPGEGEQFF | TGTGCCAGCAGCCTGGCACCAGGGGAAGGAGAGCAGTTCTTC
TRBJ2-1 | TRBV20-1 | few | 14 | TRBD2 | CSASSGSWYNEQFF | TGCAGTGCGAGTAGCGGGAGCTGGTACAATGAGCAGTTCTTC
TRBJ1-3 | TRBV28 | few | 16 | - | CASSLHGEGPGNTIYF | TGTGCCAGCAGTTTACATGGGGAAGGCCCTGGAAACACCATATATTTT
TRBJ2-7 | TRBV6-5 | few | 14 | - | CASSYLGVGYEQYF | TGTGCCAGCAGTTACCTGGGGGTTGGATACGAGCAGTACTTC
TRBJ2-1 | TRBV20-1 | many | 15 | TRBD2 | CSASGGATSGDEQFF | TGCAGTGCTAGTGGCGGGGCGACTAGCGGGGATGAGCAGTTCTTC
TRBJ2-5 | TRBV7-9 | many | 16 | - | CASSNGGRGPRETQYF | TGTGCCAGCAGCAATGGCGGTAGGGGACCGAGGGAGACCCAGTACTTC
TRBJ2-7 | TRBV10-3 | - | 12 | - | CASRTNPYEQYF | TGTGCCTCGAGGACAAACCCCTACGAGCAGTACTTC
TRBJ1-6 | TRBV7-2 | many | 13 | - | CASSPRLDSPLHF | TGTGCCAGCAGCCCCCGTTTGGACTCACCCCTCCACTTT
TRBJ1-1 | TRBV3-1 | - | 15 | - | CASSQDARGDTEAFF | TGTGCCAGCAGCCAAGATGCCAGGGGAGACACTGAAGCTTTCTTT
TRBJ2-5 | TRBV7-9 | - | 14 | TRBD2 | CASIGREVRETQYF | TGTGCCAGCATAGGGAGGGAGGTGCGAGAGACCCAGTACTTC
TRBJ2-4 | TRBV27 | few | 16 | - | CASSFFRGGAKNIQYF | TGTGCCAGCAGTTTCTTCAGGGGGGGTGCCAAAAACATTCAGTACTTC
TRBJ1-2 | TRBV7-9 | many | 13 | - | CASSLGDFSGYTF | TGTGCCAGCAGCTTAGGGGATTTTAGTGGCTACACCTTC
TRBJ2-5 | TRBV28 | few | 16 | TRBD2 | CASSGGLAGYSETQYF | TGTGCCAGCAGTGGGGGACTAGCGGGGTATTCAGAGACCCAGTACTTC
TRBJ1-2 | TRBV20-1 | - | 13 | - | CSASPGDDYGYTF | TGCAGTGCTTCTCCGGGGGACGATTATGGCTACACCTTC
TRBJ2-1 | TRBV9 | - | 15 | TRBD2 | CASSVGTSGRTEQFF | TGTGCCAGCAGCGTAGGGACTAGCGGGAGGACTGAGCAGTTCTTC
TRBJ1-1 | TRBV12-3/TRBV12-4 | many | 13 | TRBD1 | CASSLGTGVEAFF | TGTGCCAGCAGTTTAGGGACAGGGGTTGAAGCTTTCTTT
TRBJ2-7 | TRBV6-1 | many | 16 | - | CASSEHADYIPWEQYF | TGTGCCAGCAGTGAACACGCAGACTACATCCCTTGGGAGCAGTACTTC
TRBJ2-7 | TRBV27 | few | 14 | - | CASSFSGVVDEQYF | TGTGCCAGCAGTTTTTCCGGGGTTGTCGACGAGCAGTACTTC
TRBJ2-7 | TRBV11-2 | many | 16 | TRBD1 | CASSLHRDRGSYEQYF | TGTGCCAGCAGTTTACACCGGGACAGGGGTTCCTACGAGCAGTACTTC
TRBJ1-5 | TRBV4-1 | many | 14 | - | CASSPRHVNQPQHF | TGCGCCAGCAGCCCCCGACACGTTAATCAGCCCCAGCATTTT
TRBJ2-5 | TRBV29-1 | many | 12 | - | CSVDWPEETQYF | TGCAGCGTTGATTGGCCGGAGGAGACCCAGTACTTC
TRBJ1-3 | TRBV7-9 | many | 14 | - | CASSSSDEGDTIYF | TGTGCCAGCAGCTCATCGGACGAGGGGGACACCATATATTTT
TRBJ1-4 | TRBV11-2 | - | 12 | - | CASSWGDEKLFF | TGTGCCAGCAGCTGGGGGGATGAAAAACTGTTTTTT
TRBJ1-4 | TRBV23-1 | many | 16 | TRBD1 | CASSQSGTGGIEKLFF | TGCGCCAGCAGTCAATCTGGGACAGGGGGCATTGAAAAACTGTTTTTT
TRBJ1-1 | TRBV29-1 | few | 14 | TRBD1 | CLGDRGNSIGEAFF | TGCCTGGGGGACAGGGGGAATAGTATTGGTGAAGCTTTCTTT
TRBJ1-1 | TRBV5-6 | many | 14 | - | CASSLGAGDTEAFF | TGTGCCAGCAGCTTGGGAGCGGGCGATACTGAAGCTTTCTTT
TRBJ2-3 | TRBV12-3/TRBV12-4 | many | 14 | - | CASSFDSLTDTQYF | TGTGCCAGCAGTTTTGACAGCCTCACAGATACGCAGTATTTT
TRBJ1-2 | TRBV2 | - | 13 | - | CAIPKGRVDGYTF | TGTGCCATCCCGAAGGGCAGGGTGGATGGCTACACCTTC
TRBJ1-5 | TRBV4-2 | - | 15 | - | CASRQGTLSNQPQHF | TGTGCCAGCAGACAGGGAACCCTTAGCAATCAGCCCCAGCATTTT
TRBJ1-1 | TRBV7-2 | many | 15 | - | CASSGAGRVNTEAFF | TGTGCCAGCAGCGGGGCAGGGAGGGTGAACACTGAAGCTTTCTTT
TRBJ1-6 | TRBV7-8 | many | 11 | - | CASSLNSPLHF | TGTGCCAGCAGCTTAAATTCACCCCTCCACTTT
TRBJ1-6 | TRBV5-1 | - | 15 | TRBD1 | CASSVGQGENSPLHF | TGCGCCAGCAGCGTGGGACAGGGGGAAAATTCACCCCTCCACTTT
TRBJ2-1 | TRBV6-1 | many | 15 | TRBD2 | CASSEIGGVSNEQFF | TGTGCCAGCAGTGAAATTGGGGGGGTTAGCAATGAGCAGTTCTTC
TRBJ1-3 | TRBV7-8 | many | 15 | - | CASSPGRGYGNTIYF | TGTGCCAGCAGCCCCGGCAGGGGATATGGAAACACCATATATTTT
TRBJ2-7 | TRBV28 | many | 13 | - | CASSLDSSFEQYF | TGTGCCAGCAGTCTCGACAGCTCCTTTGAGCAGTACTTC
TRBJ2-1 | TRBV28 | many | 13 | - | CASSLLEPNEQFF | TGTGCCAGCAGTTTACTCGAGCCCAATGAGCAGTTCTTC
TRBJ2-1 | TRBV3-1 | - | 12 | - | CASSPGQNEQFF | TGTGCCAGCAGCCCCGGACAGAATGAGCAGTTCTTC
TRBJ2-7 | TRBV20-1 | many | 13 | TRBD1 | CSAREGQDYEQYF | TGCAGTGCTAGAGAGGGACAGGACTACGAGCAGTACTTC
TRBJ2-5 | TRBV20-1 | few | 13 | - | CSARGGSQSAQYF | TGCAGTGCTAGGGGAGGAAGTCAGTCGGCCCAGTACTTC
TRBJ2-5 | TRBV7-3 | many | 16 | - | CASRPPLFKEKETQYF | TGTGCCAGCAGACCACCCCTGTTCAAGGAGAAAGAGACCCAGTACTTC
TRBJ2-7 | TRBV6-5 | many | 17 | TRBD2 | CASSYSSGREGIYEQYF | TGTGCCAGCAGTTACTCGTCAGGGCGGGAGGGAATCTACGAGCAGTACTTC
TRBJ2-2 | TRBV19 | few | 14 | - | CASSISAEGGELFF | TGTGCCAGTAGTATATCCGCCGAAGGCGGGGAGCTGTTTTTT
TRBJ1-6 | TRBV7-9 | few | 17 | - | CASSLEFGSGLNSPLHF | TGTGCCAGCAGCTTAGAATTCGGTTCGGGCCTCAATTCACCCCTCCACTTT
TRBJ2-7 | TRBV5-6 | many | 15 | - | CASFRRLTAPYEQYF | TGTGCCAGCTTCCGACGCCTCACAGCTCCCTACGAGCAGTACTTC
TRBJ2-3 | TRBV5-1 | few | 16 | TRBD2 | CASSFNGRVGTDTQYF | TGCGCCAGCAGCTTCAACGGGAGGGTCGGCACAGATACGCAGTATTTT
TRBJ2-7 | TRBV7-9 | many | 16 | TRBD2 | CASSAGLAGISYEQYF | TGTGCCAGCAGCGCGGGACTAGCGGGGATCTCCTACGAGCAGTACTTC
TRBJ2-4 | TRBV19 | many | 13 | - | CATYRDDKNIQYF | TGTGCCACCTATCGAGATGACAAAAACATTCAGTACTTC
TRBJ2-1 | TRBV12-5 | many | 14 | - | CASGLPPTANEQFF | TGTGCTAGTGGTTTGCCACCGACAGCCAATGAGCAGTTCTTC
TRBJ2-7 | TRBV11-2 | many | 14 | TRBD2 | CASSSGLAGVEQYF | TGTGCCAGCAGCTCGGGACTAGCGGGAGTCGAGCAGTACTTC
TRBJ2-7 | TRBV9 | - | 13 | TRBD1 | CASSASTGYEQYF | TGTGCCAGCAGCGCCTCGACAGGGTACGAGCAGTACTTC
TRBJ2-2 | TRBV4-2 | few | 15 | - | CASSQGGPRTGELFF | TGTGCCAGCAGCCAGGGGGGCCCCAGGACCGGGGAGCTGTTTTTT